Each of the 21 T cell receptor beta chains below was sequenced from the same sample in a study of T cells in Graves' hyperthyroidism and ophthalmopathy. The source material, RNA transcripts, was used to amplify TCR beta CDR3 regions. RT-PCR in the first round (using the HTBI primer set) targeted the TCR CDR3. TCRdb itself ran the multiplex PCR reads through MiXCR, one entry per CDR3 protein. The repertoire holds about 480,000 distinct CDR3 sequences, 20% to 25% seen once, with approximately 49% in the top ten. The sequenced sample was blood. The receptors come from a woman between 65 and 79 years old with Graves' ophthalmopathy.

CDR3 bases: TGTGCCAGTAGTATCAGTGTGGGATACGAGCAGTACTTC. Amino acid sequence: CASSISVGYEQYF. V usage is TRBV19 and J usage is TRBJ2-7, with D unresolved. The CDR3 runs to 13 residues. Germline values: CDR1 LNHDA, CDR2 SQIVND (reference sequence). V was trimmed by 3 bases and J by 4 bases, leaving 10 bases between them.

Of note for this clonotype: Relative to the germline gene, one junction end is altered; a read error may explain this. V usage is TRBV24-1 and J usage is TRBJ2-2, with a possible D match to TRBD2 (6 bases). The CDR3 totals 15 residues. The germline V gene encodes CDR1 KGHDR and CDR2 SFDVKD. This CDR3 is CATGLRGMNTGELSF. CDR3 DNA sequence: TGTGCCACCGGCTTACGGGGGATGAACACCGGGGAGCTGTCTTTT.

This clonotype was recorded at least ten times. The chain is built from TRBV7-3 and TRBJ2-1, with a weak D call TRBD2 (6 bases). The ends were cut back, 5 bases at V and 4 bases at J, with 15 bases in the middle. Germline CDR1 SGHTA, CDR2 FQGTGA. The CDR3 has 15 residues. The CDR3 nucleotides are TGTGCCAGCAGCCTGGAAGCGGGTGGGTACAATGAGCAGTTCTTC. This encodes CASSLEAGGYNEQFF.

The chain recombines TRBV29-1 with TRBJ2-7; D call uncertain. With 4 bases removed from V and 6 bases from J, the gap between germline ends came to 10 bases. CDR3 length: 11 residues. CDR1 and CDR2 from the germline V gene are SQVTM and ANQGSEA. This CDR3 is CSVGVSFEQYF. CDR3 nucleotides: TGCAGCGTTGGAGTTTCTTTCGAGCAGTACTTC.

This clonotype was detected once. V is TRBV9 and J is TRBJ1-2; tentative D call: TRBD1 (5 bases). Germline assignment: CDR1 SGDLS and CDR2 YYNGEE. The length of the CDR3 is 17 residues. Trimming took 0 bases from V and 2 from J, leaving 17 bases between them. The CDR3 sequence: CASSVEGRVRYNYGYTF. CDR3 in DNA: TGTGCCAGCAGCGTAGAGGGGAGGGTACGGTACAACTATGGCTACACCTTC.

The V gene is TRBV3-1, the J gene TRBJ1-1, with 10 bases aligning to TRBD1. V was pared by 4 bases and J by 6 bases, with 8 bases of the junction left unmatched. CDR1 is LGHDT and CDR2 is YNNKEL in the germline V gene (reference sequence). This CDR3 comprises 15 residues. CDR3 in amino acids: CASSLHGQGGSEAFF. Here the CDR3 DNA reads TGTGCCAGCAGCCTACACGGACAGGGGGGATCTGAAGCTTTCTTT. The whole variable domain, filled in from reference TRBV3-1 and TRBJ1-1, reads DTAVSQTPKYLVTQMGNDKSIKCEQNLGHDTMYWYKQDSKKFLKIMFSYNNKELIINETVPNRFSPKSPDKAHLNLHINSLELGDSAVYFCASSLHGQGGSEAFFGQGTRLTVV.

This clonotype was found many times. CDR3 bases: TGTGCCAGCAGTTCCTTACAGGGGAACTCCTACGAGCAGTACTTC. This codes for CASSSLQGNSYEQYF. The chain combines TRBV7-2 with TRBJ2-7; 7 nucleotides match TRBD1. This CDR3 contains 15 residues. V shed 6 bases and J 0 bases; nucleotides not matched to a gene: 8. Germline CDR1 is SGHTA and CDR2 is FQGNSA.

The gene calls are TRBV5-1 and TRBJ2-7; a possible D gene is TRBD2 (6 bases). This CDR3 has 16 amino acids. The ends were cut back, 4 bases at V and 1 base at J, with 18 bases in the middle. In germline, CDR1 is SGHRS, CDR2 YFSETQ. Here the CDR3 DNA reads TGCGCCAGCAGCCCCGGGGGTAGCAGAACGTCCTACGAGCAGTACTTC. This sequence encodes CASSPGGSRTSYEQYF.

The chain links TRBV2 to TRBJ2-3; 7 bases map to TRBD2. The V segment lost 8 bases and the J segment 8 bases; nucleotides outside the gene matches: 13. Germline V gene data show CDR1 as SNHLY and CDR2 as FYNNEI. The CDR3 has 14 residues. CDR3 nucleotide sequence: TGTGCCAGCCACCTAGCGGCCCGGGAGCGTACGCAGTATTTT. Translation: CASHLAARERTQYF.

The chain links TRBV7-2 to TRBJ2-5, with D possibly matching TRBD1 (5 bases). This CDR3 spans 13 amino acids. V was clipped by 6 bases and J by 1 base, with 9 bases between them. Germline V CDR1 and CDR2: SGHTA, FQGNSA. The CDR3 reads CASSRRVQETQYF. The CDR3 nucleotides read TGTGCCAGCAGTCGCAGGGTCCAAGAGACCCAGTACTTC.

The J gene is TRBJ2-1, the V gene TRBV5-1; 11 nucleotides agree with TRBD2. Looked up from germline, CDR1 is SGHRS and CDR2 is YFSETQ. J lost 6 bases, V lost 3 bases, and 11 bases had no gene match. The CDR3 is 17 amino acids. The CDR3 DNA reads TGCGCCAGCAGCTATAGGATAGCGGGAGGGCTACGCAATGAGCAGTTCTTC. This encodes CASSYRIAGGLRNEQFF.

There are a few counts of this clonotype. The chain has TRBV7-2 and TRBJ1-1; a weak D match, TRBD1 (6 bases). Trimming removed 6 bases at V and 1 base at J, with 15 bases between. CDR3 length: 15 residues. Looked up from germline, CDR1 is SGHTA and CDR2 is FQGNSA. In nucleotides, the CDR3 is TGTGCCAGCAGACGGGCTGGGGGCCCGAACACTGAAGCTTTCTTT. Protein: CASRRAGGPNTEAFF.

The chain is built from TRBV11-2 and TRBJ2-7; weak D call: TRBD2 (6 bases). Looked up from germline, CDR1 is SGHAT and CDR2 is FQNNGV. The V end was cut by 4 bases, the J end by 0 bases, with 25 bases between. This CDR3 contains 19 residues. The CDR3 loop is CASSSPSRVFVSGSYEQYF. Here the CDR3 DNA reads TGTGCCAGCAGCTCCCCTAGCAGGGTTTTCGTTAGCGGCTCCTACGAGCAGTACTTC.

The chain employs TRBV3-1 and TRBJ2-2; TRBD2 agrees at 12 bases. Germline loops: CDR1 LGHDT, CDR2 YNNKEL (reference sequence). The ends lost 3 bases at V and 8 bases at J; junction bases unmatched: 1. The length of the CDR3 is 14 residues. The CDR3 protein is CASSQTSGSGELFF. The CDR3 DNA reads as TGTGCCAGCAGCCAGACTAGCGGGAGTGGGGAGCTGTTTTTT.

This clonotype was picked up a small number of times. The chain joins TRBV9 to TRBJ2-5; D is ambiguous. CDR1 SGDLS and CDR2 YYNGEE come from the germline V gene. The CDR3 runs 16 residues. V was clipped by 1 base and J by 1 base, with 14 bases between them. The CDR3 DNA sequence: TGTGCCAGCAGCGTAACCCCCGGGCCGCTCCAAGAGACCCAGTACTTC. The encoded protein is CASSVTPGPLQETQYF. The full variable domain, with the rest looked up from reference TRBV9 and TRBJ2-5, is DSGVTQTPKHLITATGQRVTLRCSPRSGDLSVYWYQQSLDQGLQFLIQYYNGEERAKGNILERFSAQQFPDLHSELNLSSLELGDSALYFCASSVTPGPLQETQYFGPGTRLLVL.

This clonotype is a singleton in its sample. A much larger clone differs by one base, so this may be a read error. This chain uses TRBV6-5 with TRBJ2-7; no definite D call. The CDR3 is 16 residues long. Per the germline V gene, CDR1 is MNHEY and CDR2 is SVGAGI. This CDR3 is CASSYGNSSQAYKQYF. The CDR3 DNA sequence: TGTGCCAGCAGTTACGGGAACAGCTCCCAGGCCTACAAGCAGTACTTC.

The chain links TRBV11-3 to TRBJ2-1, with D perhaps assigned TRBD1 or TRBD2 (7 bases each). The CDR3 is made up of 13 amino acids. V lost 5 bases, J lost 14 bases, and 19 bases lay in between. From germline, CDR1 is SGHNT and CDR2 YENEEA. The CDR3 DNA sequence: TGTGCCAGCAGCCCGGGGGGACAGTCGGAGGAGTTCTTC. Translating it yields CASSPGGQSEEFF. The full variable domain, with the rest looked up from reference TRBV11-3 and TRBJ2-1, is EAGVVQSPRYKIIEKKQPVAFWCNPISGHNTLYWYLQNLGQGPELLIRYENEEAVDDSQLPKDRFSAERLKGVDSTLKIQPAELGDSAVYLCASSPGGQSEEFFGPGTRLTVL.

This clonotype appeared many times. CDR3 DNA sequence: TGTGCCAGCAGTTTGGTAGCAGGGTACTATGGCTACACCTTC. The encoded protein is CASSLVAGYYGYTF. This sequence joins TRBV27 and TRBJ1-2; perhaps TRBD1 as D (5 bases). Trimming stripped 3 bases from V and 3 bases from J, with 11 bases between. The CDR3 has 14 amino acids. The germline CDR1 and CDR2 sequences are MNHEY and SMNVEV (reference sequence).

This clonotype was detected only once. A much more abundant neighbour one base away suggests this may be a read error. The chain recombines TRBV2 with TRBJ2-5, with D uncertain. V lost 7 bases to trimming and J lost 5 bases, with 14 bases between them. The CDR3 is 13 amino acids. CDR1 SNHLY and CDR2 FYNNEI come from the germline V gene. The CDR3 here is CASTGPFLETQYF. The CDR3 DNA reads TGTGCCAGCACCGGACCATTTCTCGAGACCCAGTACTTC. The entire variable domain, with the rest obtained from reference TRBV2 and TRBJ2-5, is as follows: EPEVTQTPSHQVTQMGQEVILRCVPISNHLYFYWYRQILGQKVEFLVSFYNNEISEKSEIFDDQFSVERPDGSNFTLKIRSTKLEDSAMYFCASTGPFLETQYFGPGTRLLVL.

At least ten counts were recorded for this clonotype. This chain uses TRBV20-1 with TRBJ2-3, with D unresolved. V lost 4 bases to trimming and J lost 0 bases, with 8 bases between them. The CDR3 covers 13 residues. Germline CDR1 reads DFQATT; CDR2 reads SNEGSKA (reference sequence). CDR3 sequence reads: CSATQVSTDTQYF. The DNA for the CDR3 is TGCAGTGCTACCCAGGTCAGCACAGATACGCAGTATTTT.

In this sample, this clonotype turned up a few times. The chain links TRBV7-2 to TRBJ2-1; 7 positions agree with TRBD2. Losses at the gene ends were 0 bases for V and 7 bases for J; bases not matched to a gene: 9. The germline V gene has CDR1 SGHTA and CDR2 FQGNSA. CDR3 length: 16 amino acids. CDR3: CASSLAGIKAGNEQFF. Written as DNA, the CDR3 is TGTGCCAGCAGCTTAGCCGGGATTAAAGCGGGAAATGAGCAGTTCTTC.